This T cell receptor beta chain was sequenced during a study of T cell responses to AZD1222 COVID-19 vaccine. General study results and limits: Among spike-specific TCRs, nearly half reportedly target unmutated variant regions. Donors were chiefly white British, with a greater number of females, and clonal diversity was perhaps underestimated.

The CDR3 covers 15 residues. CDR1 is SEHNR and CDR2 is FQNEAQ in the germline V gene (reference sequence). The V end was cut by 5 bases, the J end by 9 bases, with 20 bases between. Sequencing was performed with immunoSEQ multiplex PCR; in TCRdb, only in-frame clones are kept and a portion is missing. There are more than 85,000 clones in the sample; less than 90% occur only once, and 17% lies in the top ten. Turning to this clone: Its antigen is not identified.

This chain uses TRBV7-9 with TRBJ2-1; no definite D call. This TCR was recovered from an adult in good health. The sample here was peripheral blood, taken on day 0 of AZD1222 vaccination. CDR3: CASSETRTRGGEQFF. CDR3 in DNA: TGTGCCAGCAGCGAAACGCGGACCCGCGGCGGTGAGCAGTTCTTC.